The clone carrying this TCR beta chain showed up just a few times. Antigen: not known. The CDR3 is made up of 15 amino acids. Germline V gene data show CDR1 as MNHEY and CDR2 as SVGEGT. With V trimmed by 6 bases and J by 10 bases, 13 bases remained unmatched. TCRdb re-called the RT-PCR reads through MiXCR, storing one row per CDR3 protein. The data contain roughly 710,000 distinct CDR3 sequences, 13% to 15% of them singletons. The sample belongs to a study of response to subunit inactivated influenza vaccine. Findings and limits, study-wide: There was a suggestion from the authors that each seasonal influenza vaccination recruits few new T cells.

The sample consisted of PBMCs from blood, taken 14 days before vaccination. This chain connects TRBV6-2 or TRBV6-3 to TRBJ2-1; 9 bases are shared with TRBD2. This TCR was recovered from a man in his fifties who received an inactivated influenza vaccine. For the CDR3, the DNA is TGTGCCAGCAGCGGGCTAGCGGGGCCTCGAGACGAGCAGTTCTTC. Its protein is CASSGLAGPRDEQFF.